These 8 T cell receptor beta chains were sequenced from one sample in a study of CD8+ T cells in alopecia areata. Following extraction, RNA underwent reverse transcription to cDNA, which served as the sequencing template. Sequenced by immunoSEQ multiplex PCR; TCRdb stores in-frame clones only, minus some. The data show about 97,000 clones, with just under 60% seen just once and approximately 16% held by the top ten. Treatment: oral pan-JAK inhibitor, 5-10 mg twice daily. The specimen comprised CD8+ T cells sorted from blood, sampled between weeks 55 and 65, from a patient treated with tofacitinib. The receptors were sampled from a human donor with alopecia areata.

In this sample, this clone turned up a few times. Here the CDR3 DNA reads TGTGCCAGCAGCTTGTGGTTTGAGGGCTCTAACTATGGCTACACCTTC. Its protein product is CASSLWFEGSNYGYTF. The rearrangement links TRBV5-6 to TRBJ1-2; D remains unclear. Germline-derived CDR1 and CDR2 are SGHDT and YYEEEE. Trimming took off 1 base at V and 0 bases at J, with 13 bases between the two ends. CDR3 length equals 16 residues.

This chain connects TRBV4-1 to TRBJ2-5; 7 bases agree with TRBD1. Germline CDR1 and CDR2: MGHRA and YSYEKL. CDR3 length: 15 amino acids. J gave up 3 bases and V 2 bases, and 6 bases lay outside the gene matches. CDR3 loop: CASSQKGAGKETQYF. CDR3 DNA: TGCGCCAGCAGCCAAAAGGGGGCGGGTAAAGAGACCCAGTACTTC.

This chain joins TRBV5-6 and TRBJ1-4, with TRBD1 matching 11 bases. The germline V gene has CDR1 SGHDT and CDR2 YYEEEE. This CDR3 is 15 amino acids long. With V trimmed by 4 bases and J by 8 bases, 7 bases remained unmatched. The CDR3 is CASSDGQGAGEKLFF. CDR3 sequence (DNA): TGTGCCAGCAGCGATGGACAGGGGGCCGGCGAAAAACTGTTTTTT.

The chain recombines TRBV13 with TRBJ2-7; maybe TRBD1 (6 bases). Trimming stripped 7 bases from V and 1 base from J, with 11 bases between. The length of the CDR3 is 13 residues. CDR1 and CDR2 from the germline V gene are PRHDT and FYEKMQ (reference sequence). The CDR3 protein is CASTRGGSYEQYF. CDR3 bases: TGTGCCAGCACCCGAGGGGGTTCCTACGAGCAGTACTTC.

The rearrangement uses TRBV12-5 and TRBJ1-2, with 7 bases lining up with TRBD1. The CDR3 totals 14 residues. The J segment lost 8 bases and the V segment lost 7 bases, leaving 13 bases of the junction unmatched. Germline CDR1 reads LGHNT; CDR2 reads FRNRAP. The CDR3 DNA follows: TGTGCTAGTGCCGATCAGGGGGGATCGGACGGCTACACCTTC. This sequence encodes CASADQGGSDGYTF.

The rearrangement links TRBV11-2 to TRBJ2-2; a weak D match, TRBD1 (5 bases). V lost 1 base and J lost 4, with 10 bases in between. The CDR3 has 15 residues. Looked up from germline, CDR1 is SGHAT and CDR2 is FQNNGV. CDR3 loop: CASSLVWGRTGELFF. CDR3 nucleotides: TGTGCCAGCAGCTTAGTCTGGGGCCGCACCGGGGAGCTGTTTTTT.

By share of the sample, this clone is medium-sized. In DNA, the CDR3 is TGTGCCAGCAGCCATAAACGCGAAATGGGGACTAGCGGGAGCTACAATGAGCAGTTCTTC. It codes for CASSHKREMGTSGSYNEQFF. This chain uses TRBV7-6 with TRBJ2-1; 14 bases align to TRBD2. This CDR3 is 20 amino acids long. The trim removed 5 bases at V and 3 bases at J, leaving 15 bases unmatched. Germline CDR1 SGHVS, CDR2 FNYEAQ.

The gene calls are TRBV27 and TRBJ2-7; 9 bases match TRBD1. V shed 8 bases, J shed 0 bases, and the junction held 2 bases outside the gene matches. This CDR3 is built from 13 residues. Germline CDR1 MNHEY, CDR2 SMNVEV (reference sequence). CDR3 DNA: TGTGCCAGCGGGGACAGGGACTCCTACGAGCAGTACTTC. Translating gives CASGDRDSYEQYF.